A single sample gave rise to the 18 T cell receptor beta chains below, sequenced in a study of OX40 agonist ivuxolimab in advanced cancers. The table came from immunoSEQ multiplex PCR; TCRdb's copy has only in-frame clones and leaves some out. The table lists around 64,000 clones, approximately 90% of them singletons. Sequenced here: CD4+ or CD8+ T cells sorted from blood, sampled in a trial of the OX40 agonist ivuxolimab. Source of these receptors: an adult with an advanced solid tumor such as melanoma, head and neck, liver or kidney cancer.

Within the sample, this clone is medium-sized (0.01 to 0.1%). The gene calls are TRBV7-3 and TRBJ2-1; D call uncertain. Germline V gives CDR1 SGHTA, CDR2 FQGTGA. V was cut by 5 bases and J by 8 bases, with 19 bases left in between. The CDR3 contains 15 residues. The CDR3 spells CASSTAGDLGYEQFF. The CDR3 DNA reads as TGTGCCAGCAGCACCGCTGGAGATTTAGGCTATGAGCAGTTCTTC.

V and J are TRBV6-5 and TRBJ1-2; D remains ambiguous. CDR1 and CDR2 (germline): MNHEY, SVGAGI. The V gene lost 2 bases and the J gene lost 4 bases, with 8 bases spanning the gap. The CDR3 contains 13 residues. The chain's CDR3 is CASSYEGGYGYTF. The CDR3 DNA reads as TGTGCCAGCAGTTACGAGGGTGGCTATGGCTACACCTTC.

The chain recombines TRBV28 with TRBJ2-5; a weak D match, TRBD2 (5 bases). CDR3 size: 17 residues. Trimming cost V 3 bases and J 3 bases, with 20 bases left between them. In germline, CDR1 is MDHEN, CDR2 SYDVKM. The CDR3 nucleotides are TGTGCCAGCAGTTTCCCCCCAGGAGCGGAGGTGGAAGAGACCCAGTACTTC. This translates into CASSFPPGAEVEETQYF.

In its sample, this clone ranks as medium-sized. The chain is built from TRBV7-9 and TRBJ1-2; D is possibly TRBD1 (6 bases). CDR3 length equals 17 residues. Trimming shortened V by 7 bases and J by 0 bases, and 21 bases separated the two germline ends. From germline, CDR1 is SEHNR and CDR2 FQNEAQ (reference sequence). CDR3 bases: TGTGCCAGCATAGGAAGGGCAGGGGAGGTTCCTAACTATGGCTACACCTTC. Translating it yields CASIGRAGEVPNYGYTF.

The chain combines TRBV4-3 with TRBJ2-1; 8 positions agree with TRBD2. The CDR3 runs 16 residues. The trim removed 2 bases at V and 5 bases at J, leaving 8 bases unmatched. Germline-derived CDR1 and CDR2 are LGHNA and YSLEER. The CDR3 DNA follows: TGCGCCAGCAGCCAAACCGTAGCGGGGAGCGACAATGAGCAGTTCTTC. As protein: CASSQTVAGSDNEQFF.

The gene calls are TRBV25-1 and TRBJ2-1; D not certain. CDR1 and CDR2 from the germline V gene are MGHDK and SYGVNS. Between the trimmed V and J ends, which lost 2 bases and 8 bases, there was a span of 4 bases. The CDR3 is made up of 11 amino acids. This chain's CDR3 is CASSEGYEQFF. The CDR3 nucleotides read TGTGCCAGCAGTGAAGGTTATGAGCAGTTCTTC.

This chain uses TRBV27 with TRBJ2-1; D ambiguous. This CDR3 is 15 amino acids long. V shed 5 bases and J shed 7 bases, with 18 bases lying between them. Germline lookup yields CDR1 MNHEY and CDR2 SMNVEV (reference sequence). CDR3: CASSPSGEGANEQFF. DNA for the CDR3: TGTGCCAGCAGTCCCAGTGGGGAAGGAGCAAATGAGCAGTTCTTC.

The chain joins TRBV27 to TRBJ2-7; D ambiguous. Trimming pared 2 bases from V and 0 bases from J, leaving 8 bases between. This CDR3 spans 14 amino acids. Germline V lookup: CDR1 MNHEY, CDR2 SMNVEV (reference sequence). The CDR3 DNA reads TGTGCCAGCAGTTTAGGCCGGAGCTCCTACGAGCAGTACTTC. Protein sequence: CASSLGRSSYEQYF.

The gene calls are TRBV11-2 and TRBJ1-4; possible D gene TRBD1, 6 bases. This CDR3 comprises 15 residues. In germline, CDR1 is SGHAT, CDR2 FQNNGV. V was cut by 5 bases and J by 8 bases, with 18 bases left in between. CDR3 nucleotide sequence: TGTGCCAGCAGCCGGGGGCCTCCGGTAGGGGAAAAACTGTTTTTT. Amino acid sequence: CASSRGPPVGEKLFF.

The CDR3 here is CASSLEVSGNTIYF. The CDR3 nucleotides read TGTGCCAGCAGCTTGGAGGTCTCTGGAAACACCATATATTTT. This chain connects TRBV5-4 to TRBJ1-3; unclear D gene. Germline CDR1 is SGHNT and CDR2 is YYREEE (reference sequence). The CDR3 length is 14 residues. Trimming left V 0 bases short and J 0 bases short, with 4 bases between.

The chain recombines TRBV2 with TRBJ1-4; D not certain. CDR1 is SNHLY, CDR2 FYNNEI, per germline. The length of the CDR3 is 14 residues. V was trimmed by 8 bases and J by 4 bases, leaving 14 bases between them. CDR3 in amino acids: CASVLRTGNEKLFF. DNA for the CDR3: TGTGCCAGCGTCTTGAGGACTGGTAATGAAAAACTGTTTTTT.

The chain couples TRBV2 to TRBJ2-7; 7 nucleotides match TRBD1. V lost 7 bases to trimming and J lost 3 bases; unmatched junction nucleotides: 9. The germline V gene encodes CDR1 SNHLY and CDR2 FYNNEI. The CDR3 has 14 residues. The CDR3 sequence: CASTERGQLYEQYF. Here the CDR3 DNA reads TGTGCCAGCACTGAGAGGGGACAGCTCTACGAGCAGTACTTC.

V is TRBV25-1 and J is TRBJ2-1; TRBD2 might be the D (6 bases). The length of the CDR3 is 14 residues. The germline gives CDR1 MGHDK, CDR2 SYGVNS. Trimming removed 7 bases from V and 6 bases from J, with 16 bases in between. CDR3 sequence reads: CASNRESGFNEQFF. In nucleotides, the CDR3 is TGTGCCAGCAATCGGGAGTCTGGTTTCAATGAGCAGTTCTTC.

This chain links TRBV5-1 with TRBJ1-1; D ambiguous. The V and J ends lost 2 bases and 2 bases respectively, with 13 bases between them. Germline values: CDR1 SGHRS, CDR2 YFSETQ. There are 15 residues in the CDR3. CDR3 DNA sequence: TGCGCCAGCAGCTTTATAACGGGCCAAAACACTGAAGCTTTCTTT. Amino acids: CASSFITGQNTEAFF. Full variable domain (missing parts from reference TRBV5-1 and TRBJ1-1): KAGVTQTPRYLIKTRGQQVTLSCSPISGHRSVSWYQQTPGQGLQFLFEYFSETQRNKGNFPGRFSGRQFSNSRSEMNVSTLELGDSALYLCASSFITGQNTEAFFGQGTRLTVV.

CDR3 bases: TGTGCCAGCAGCCCTTGGGGCGGGAACAATGAGCAGTTCTTC. It translates to CASSPWGGNNEQFF. This chain connects TRBV28 to TRBJ2-1; tentative D call: TRBD2 (6 bases). The CDR3 spans 14 residues. Germline CDR1 and CDR2: MDHEN and SYDVKM. Trimming shortened V by 6 bases and J by 5 bases, and 14 bases separated the two germline ends.

The rearrangement joins TRBV27 to TRBJ1-5; the D is unclear. Germline CDR1 and CDR2: MNHEY and SMNVEV (reference sequence). The CDR3 is 13 amino acids. Trimming cost V 4 bases and J 6 bases, with 10 bases left between them. CDR3 nucleotide sequence: TGTGCCAGCAGTTACAGTTTGGGTCAGCCCCAGCATTTT. Protein product: CASSYSLGQPQHF.

This sequence joins TRBV5-8 and TRBJ2-7; D is unresolved. This CDR3 region has 13 residues. Germline CDR1 reads SGHTS; CDR2 reads YDEGEE. The CDR3 region has the DNA TGTGCTTATGCTTGGTCGCAGTCCTACGAGCAGTACTTC. Its protein is CAYAWSQSYEQYF.

About this clone itself: The sample has other DNA sequences that encode this CDR3 too. This chain uses TRBV7-2 with TRBJ2-7; D ambiguous. V was cut by 5 bases and J by 1 base, with 9 bases left in between. The CDR3 extends over 13 amino acids. The germline V gene encodes CDR1 SGHTA and CDR2 FQGNSA. CDR3 coding DNA: TGTGCCAGCAGCCTAGACTCGTCCTACGAGCAGTACTTC. The encoded protein is CASSLDSSYEQYF.